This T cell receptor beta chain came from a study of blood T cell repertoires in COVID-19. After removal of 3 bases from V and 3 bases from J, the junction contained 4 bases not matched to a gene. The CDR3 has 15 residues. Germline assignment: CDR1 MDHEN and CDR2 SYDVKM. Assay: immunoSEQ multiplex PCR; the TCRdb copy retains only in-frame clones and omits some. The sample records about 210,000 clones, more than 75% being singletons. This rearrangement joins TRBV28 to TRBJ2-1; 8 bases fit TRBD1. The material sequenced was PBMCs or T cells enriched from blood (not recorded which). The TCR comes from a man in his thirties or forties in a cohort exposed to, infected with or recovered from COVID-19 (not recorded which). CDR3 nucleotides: TGTGCCAGCAGTTTTGGGACAGGTGTCTACAATGAGCAGTTCTTC. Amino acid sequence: CASSFGTGVYNEQFF.